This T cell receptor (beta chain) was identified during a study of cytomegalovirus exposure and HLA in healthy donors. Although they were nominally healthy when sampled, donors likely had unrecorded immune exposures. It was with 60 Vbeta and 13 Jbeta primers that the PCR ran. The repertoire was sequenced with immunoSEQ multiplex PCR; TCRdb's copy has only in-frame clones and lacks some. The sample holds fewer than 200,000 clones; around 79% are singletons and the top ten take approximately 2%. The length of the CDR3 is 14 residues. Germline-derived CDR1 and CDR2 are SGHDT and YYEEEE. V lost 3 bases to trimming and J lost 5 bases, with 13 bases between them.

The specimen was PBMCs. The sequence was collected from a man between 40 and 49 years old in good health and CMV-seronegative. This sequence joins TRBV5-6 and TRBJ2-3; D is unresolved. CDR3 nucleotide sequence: TGTGCCAGCAGCTCCGGTTTCGGTTTAGATACGCAGTATTTT. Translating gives CASSSGFGLDTQYF. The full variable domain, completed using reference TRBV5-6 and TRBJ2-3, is DAGVTQSPTHLIKTRGQQVTLRCSPKSGHDTVSWYQQALGQGPQFIFQYYEEEERQRGNFPDRFSGHQFPNYSSELNVNALLLGDSALYLCASSSGFGLDTQYFGPGTRLTVL.